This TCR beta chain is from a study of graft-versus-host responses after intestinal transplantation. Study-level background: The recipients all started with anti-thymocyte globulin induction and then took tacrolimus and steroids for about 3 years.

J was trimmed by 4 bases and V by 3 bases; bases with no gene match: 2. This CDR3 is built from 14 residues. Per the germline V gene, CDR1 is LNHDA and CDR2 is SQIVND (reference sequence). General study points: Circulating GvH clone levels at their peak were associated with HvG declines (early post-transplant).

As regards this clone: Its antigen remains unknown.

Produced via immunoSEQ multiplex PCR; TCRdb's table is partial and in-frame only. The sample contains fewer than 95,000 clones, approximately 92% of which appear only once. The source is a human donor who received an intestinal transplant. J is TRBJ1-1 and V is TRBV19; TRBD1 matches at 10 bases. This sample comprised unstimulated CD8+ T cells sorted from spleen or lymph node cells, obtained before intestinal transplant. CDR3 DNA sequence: TGTGCCAGTAGTATGACAGGGGGCGTCACTGAAGCTTTCTTT. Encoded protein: CASSMTGGVTEAFF.